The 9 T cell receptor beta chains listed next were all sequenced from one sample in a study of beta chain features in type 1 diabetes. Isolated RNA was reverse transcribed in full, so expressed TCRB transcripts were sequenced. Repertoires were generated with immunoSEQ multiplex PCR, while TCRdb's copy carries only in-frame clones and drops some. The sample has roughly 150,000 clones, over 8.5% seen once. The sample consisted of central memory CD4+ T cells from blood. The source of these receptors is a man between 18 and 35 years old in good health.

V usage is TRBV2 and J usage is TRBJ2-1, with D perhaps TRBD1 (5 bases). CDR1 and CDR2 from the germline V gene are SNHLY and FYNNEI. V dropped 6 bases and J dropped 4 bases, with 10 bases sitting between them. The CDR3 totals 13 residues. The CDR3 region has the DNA TGTGCCAGCAGAGCGACAGCATACAATGAGCAGTTCTTC. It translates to CASRATAYNEQFF.

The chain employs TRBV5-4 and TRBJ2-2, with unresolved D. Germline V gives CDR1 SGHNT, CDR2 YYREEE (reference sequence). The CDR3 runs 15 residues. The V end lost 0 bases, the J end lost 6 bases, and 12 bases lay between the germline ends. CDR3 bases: TGTGCCAGCAGCTTGGTGCTGGCAAGTGCCGGGGAGCTGTTTTTT. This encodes CASSLVLASAGELFF.

The CDR3 coding sequence is TGTGCCAGCAGTTTAGAGATCGTAACTGAAGCTTTCTTT. Amino acids: CASSLEIVTEAFF. The rearrangement joins TRBV28 to TRBJ1-1; no clear D. CDR1 and CDR2 from the germline V gene are MDHEN and SYDVKM. The CDR3 is made up of 13 amino acids. V lost 2 bases and J 5 bases, leaving 9 bases between the germline ends.

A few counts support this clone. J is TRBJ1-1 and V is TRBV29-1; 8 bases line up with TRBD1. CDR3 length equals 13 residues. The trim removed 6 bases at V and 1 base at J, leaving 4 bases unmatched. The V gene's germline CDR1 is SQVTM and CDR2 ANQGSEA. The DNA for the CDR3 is TGCAGCGTAGCACAGGGGGGGAACACTGAAGCTTTCTTT. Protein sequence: CSVAQGGNTEAFF.

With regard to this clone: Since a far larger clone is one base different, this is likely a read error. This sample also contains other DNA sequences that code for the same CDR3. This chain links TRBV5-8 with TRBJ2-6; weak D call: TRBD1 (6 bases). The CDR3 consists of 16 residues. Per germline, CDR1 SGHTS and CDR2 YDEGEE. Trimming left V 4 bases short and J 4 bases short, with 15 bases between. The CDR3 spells CASSKPYRAGANVLTF. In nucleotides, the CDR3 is TGTGCCAGCAGCAAACCGTACAGGGCGGGGGCCAACGTCCTGACTTTC. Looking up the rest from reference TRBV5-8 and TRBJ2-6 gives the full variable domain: EAGVTQSPTHLIKTRGQQATLRCSPISGHTSVYWYQQALGLGLQFLLWYDEGEERNRGNFPPRFSGRQFPNYSSELNVNALELEDSALYLCASSKPYRAGANVLTFGAGSRLTVL.

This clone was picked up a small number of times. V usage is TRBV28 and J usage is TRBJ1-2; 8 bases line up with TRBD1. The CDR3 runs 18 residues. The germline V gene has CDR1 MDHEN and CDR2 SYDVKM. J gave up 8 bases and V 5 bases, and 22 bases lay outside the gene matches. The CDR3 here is CASSHLDPRTGPRRGYTF. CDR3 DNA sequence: TGTGCCAGCAGTCATCTCGATCCACGGACAGGGCCCCGGAGGGGCTACACCTTC.

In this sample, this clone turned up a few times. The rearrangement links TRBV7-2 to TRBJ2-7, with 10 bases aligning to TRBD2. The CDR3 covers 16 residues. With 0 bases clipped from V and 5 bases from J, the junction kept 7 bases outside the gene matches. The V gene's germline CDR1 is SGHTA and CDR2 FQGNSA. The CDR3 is CASSLASGRAVHEQYF. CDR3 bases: TGTGCCAGCAGCTTAGCAAGCGGGAGGGCGGTCCACGAGCAGTACTTC.

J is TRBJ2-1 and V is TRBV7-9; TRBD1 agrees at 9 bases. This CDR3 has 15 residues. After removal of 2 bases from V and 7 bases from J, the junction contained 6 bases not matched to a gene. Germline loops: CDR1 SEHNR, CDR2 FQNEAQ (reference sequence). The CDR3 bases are TGTGCCAGCAGCTTATCAACAGGGGGCGCGAATGAGCAGTTCTTC. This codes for CASSLSTGGANEQFF. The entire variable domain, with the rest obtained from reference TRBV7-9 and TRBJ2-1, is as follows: DTGVSQNPRHKITKRGQNVTFRCDPISEHNRLYWYRQTLGQGPEFLTYFQNEAQLEKSRLLSDRFSAERPKGSFSTLEIQRTEQGDSAMYLCASSLSTGGANEQFFGPGTRLTVL.

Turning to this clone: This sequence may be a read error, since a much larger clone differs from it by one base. In DNA, the CDR3 is TGTGCCAGCAGCTTACCTGGGGCCAACGTCCTGACTTTC. The encoded protein is CASSLPGANVLTF. V gene TRBV7-3 combines with J gene TRBJ2-6, with no clear D. There are 13 residues in the CDR3. Germline CDR1 SGHTA, CDR2 FQGTGA. V lost 2 bases, J lost 2 bases, and 1 base lay in between.